This T cell receptor (beta chain) was profiled in a study of T cell responses to AZD1222 COVID-19 vaccine. Study findings and constraints: Spike-specific TCR breadth and depth were elevated following two AZD1222 doses.

The J segment lost 4 bases and the V segment lost 4 bases, leaving 9 bases of the junction unmatched. Germline V gives CDR1 MDHEN, CDR2 SYDVKM. The CDR3 has 15 residues. Generated by immunoSEQ multiplex PCR, the TCRdb table keeps only in-frame clones and is missing some. In the table there are approximately 120,000 clones, around 89% of which are singletons. For this clone: Antigen specificity is unknown.

The chain joins TRBV28 to TRBJ1-1; 7 nucleotides match TRBD1. The sample in question was peripheral blood, obtained on day 0 of AZD1222 vaccination. This receptor was identified in an adult in good health. CDR3: CASSSNRQGTTEAFF. CDR3 sequence (DNA): TGTGCCAGCAGTTCTAATAGACAGGGTACCACTGAAGCTTTCTTT.